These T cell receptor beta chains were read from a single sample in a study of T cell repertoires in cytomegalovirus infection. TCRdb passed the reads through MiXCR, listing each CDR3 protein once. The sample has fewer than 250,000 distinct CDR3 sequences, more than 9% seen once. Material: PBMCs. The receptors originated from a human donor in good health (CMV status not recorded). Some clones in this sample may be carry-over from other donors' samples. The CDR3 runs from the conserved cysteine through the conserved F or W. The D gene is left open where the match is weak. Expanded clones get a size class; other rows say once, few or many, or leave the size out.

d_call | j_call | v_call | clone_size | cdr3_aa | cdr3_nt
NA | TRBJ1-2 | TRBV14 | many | CASRLGFTGNGYTF | TGTGCCAGCAGACTCGGTTTCACAGGGAATGGCTACACCTTC
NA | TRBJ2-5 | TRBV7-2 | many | CASSLEQPTETQYF | TGTGCCAGCAGCTTAGAACAGCCAACGGAGACCCAGTACTTC
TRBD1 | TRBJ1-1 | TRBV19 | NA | CASSGTAGTEAFF | TGTGCCAGTAGCGGGACAGCGGGCACTGAAGCTTTCTTT
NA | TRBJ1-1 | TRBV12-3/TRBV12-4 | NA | CASSLDSRNTEAFF | TGTGCCAGCAGCCTGGACAGTAGGAACACTGAAGCTTTCTTT
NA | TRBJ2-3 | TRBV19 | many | CASSINRASTDTQYF | TGTGCCAGTAGTATCAACAGGGCTAGCACAGATACGCAGTATTTT
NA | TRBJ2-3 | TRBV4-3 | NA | CASSQVLYSPSTDTQYF | TGCGCCAGCAGCCAAGTCCTGTACAGCCCTAGCACAGATACGCAGTATTTT
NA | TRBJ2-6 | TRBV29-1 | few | CSVVGDVGANVLTF | TGCAGCGTTGTTGGGGATGTTGGGGCCAACGTCCTGACTTTC
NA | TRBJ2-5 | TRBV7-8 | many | CASSPTQETQYF | TGTGCCAGCAGCCCGACGCAAGAGACCCAGTACTTC
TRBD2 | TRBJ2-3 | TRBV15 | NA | CATSREAGGTGTQYF | TGTGCCACCAGCAGAGAAGCGGGAGGGACGGGTACGCAGTATTTT
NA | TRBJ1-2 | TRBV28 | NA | CASSPPTPNYGYTF | TGTGCCAGCAGTCCCCCCACACCTAACTATGGCTACACCTTC
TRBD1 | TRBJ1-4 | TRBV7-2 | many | CASSLRGGQEKLFF | TGTGCCAGCAGCTTACGAGGGGGCCAGGAAAAACTGTTTTTT
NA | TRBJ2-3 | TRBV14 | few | CASSSFGGPDTQYF | TGTGCCAGCAGTTCCTTTGGAGGTCCAGATACGCAGTATTTT
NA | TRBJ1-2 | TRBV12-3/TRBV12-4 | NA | CASTPGRYGYTF | TGTGCCAGCACTCCAGGGAGGTATGGCTACACCTTC
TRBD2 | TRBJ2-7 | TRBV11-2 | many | CASSLAVTSFIF | TGTGCCAGCAGCTTAGCTGTGACTAGCTTTATCTTC
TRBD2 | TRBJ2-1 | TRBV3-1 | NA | CASSPTSGNEQFF | TGTGCCAGCAGCCCAACTAGCGGCAATGAGCAGTTCTTC
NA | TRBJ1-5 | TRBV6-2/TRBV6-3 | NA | CASSGQSNQPQHF | TGTGCCAGCAGTGGACAGAGCAATCAGCCCCAGCATTTT
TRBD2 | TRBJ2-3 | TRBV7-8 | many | CASSLAGLAGGGEDTQYF | TGTGCCAGCAGCTTAGCCGGACTAGCGGGAGGGGGGGAAGATACGCAGTATTTT
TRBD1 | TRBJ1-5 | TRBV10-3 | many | CAISESGTGLNGQPQHF | TGTGCCATCAGTGAGTCGGGGACAGGGTTGAATGGGCAGCCCCAGCATTTT
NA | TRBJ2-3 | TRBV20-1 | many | CSVPREEAAGTDTQYF | TGCAGTGTTCCACGCGAGGAGGCAGCCGGTACGGATACGCAGTATTTT
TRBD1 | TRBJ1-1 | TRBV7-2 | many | CASSIQGGGTEAFF | TGTGCCAGCAGCATACAGGGGGGGGGCACTGAAGCTTTCTTT
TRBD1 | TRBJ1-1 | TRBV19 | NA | CASLPGQGARNTEAFF | TGTGCCAGTCTCCCGGGACAGGGGGCGCGGAACACTGAAGCTTTCTTT
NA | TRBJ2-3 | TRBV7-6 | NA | CASSSFQDTQYF | TGTGCCAGCAGCTCCTTTCAAGATACGCAGTATTTT
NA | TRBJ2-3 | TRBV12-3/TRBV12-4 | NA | CASSPWEGTDTQYF | TGTGCCAGCAGTCCCTGGGAAGGAACAGATACGCAGTATTTT
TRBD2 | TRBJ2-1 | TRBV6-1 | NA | CASSGVTTSGNYNEQFF | TGTGCCAGCAGTGGAGTGACGACTAGCGGGAACTACAATGAGCAGTTCTTC
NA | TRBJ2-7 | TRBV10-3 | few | CAISDERNYEQYF | TGTGCCATCAGTGACGAAAGGAACTACGAGCAGTACTTC
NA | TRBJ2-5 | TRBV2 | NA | CASSKPGQGWTQYF | TGTGCCAGCTCTAAACCGGGGCAGGGGTGGACCCAGTACTTC
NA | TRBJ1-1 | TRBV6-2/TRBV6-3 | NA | CASINRGAPNTEAFF | TGTGCCAGCATCAATAGAGGGGCGCCGAACACTGAAGCTTTCTTT
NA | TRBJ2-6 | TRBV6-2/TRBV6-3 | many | CASSYDFGASLSSGANVLTF | TGTGCCAGCAGTTACGACTTCGGGGCCTCTCTAAGCTCTGGGGCCAACGTCCTGACTTTC
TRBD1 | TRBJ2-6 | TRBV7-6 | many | CASSFQGAHGANVLTF | TGTGCCAGCAGCTTTCAGGGGGCGCATGGGGCCAACGTCCTGACTTTC
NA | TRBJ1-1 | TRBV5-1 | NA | CASSQTGATNTEAFF | TGCGCCAGCAGCCAAACCGGGGCGACAAACACTGAAGCTTTCTTT
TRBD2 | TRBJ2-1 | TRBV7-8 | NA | CASSLVVSGGTYNEQFF | TGTGCCAGCAGCTTAGTAGTTTCGGGGGGGACCTACAATGAGCAGTTCTTC
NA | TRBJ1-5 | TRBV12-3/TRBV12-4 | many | CASSGAHQPQHF | TGTGCCAGCAGTGGGGCCCACCAGCCCCAGCATTTT
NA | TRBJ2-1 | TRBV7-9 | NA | CASSSLWGRKNEQFF | TGTGCCAGCAGCTCCCTCTGGGGGAGGAAAAATGAGCAGTTCTTC
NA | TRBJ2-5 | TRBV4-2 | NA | CASSQEKLAATGETQYF | TGTGCCAGCAGCCAAGAGAAGTTGGCAGCGACGGGGGAGACCCAGTACTTC
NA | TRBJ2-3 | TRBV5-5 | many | CASSLDSSSTDTQYF | TGTGCCAGCAGCCTGGACAGTTCTAGCACAGATACGCAGTATTTT
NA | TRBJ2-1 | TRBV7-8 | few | CASSSRTFDEQFF | TGTGCCAGCAGCTCTCGTACATTTGATGAGCAGTTCTTC
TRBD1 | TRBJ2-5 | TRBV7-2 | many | CASSAQKGGRETQYF | TGTGCCAGCAGCGCACAGAAAGGGGGCCGGGAGACCCAGTACTTC
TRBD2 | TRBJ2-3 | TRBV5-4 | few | CASSLAQGSGDTQYF | TGTGCCAGCAGCTTGGCCCAGGGTAGCGGGGACACGCAGTATTTT
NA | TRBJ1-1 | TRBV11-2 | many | CASSLGGVGDAFF | TGTGCCAGCAGCTTAGGGGGGGTAGGGGACGCTTTCTTT
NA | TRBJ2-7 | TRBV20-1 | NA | CSAREGGAYEQYF | TGCAGTGCTAGAGAGGGAGGAGCTTACGAGCAGTACTTC
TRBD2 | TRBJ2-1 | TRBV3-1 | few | CASSQRVAGGIEQFF | TGTGCCAGCAGCCAGCGGGTAGCGGGAGGAATTGAGCAGTTCTTC
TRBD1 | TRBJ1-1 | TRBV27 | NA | CASSRRSGTGAVVNTEAFF | TGTGCCAGCAGTCGCCGCTCCGGGACAGGGGCGGTGGTAAACACTGAAGCTTTCTTT
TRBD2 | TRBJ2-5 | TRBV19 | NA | CASSTSGRAGETQYF | TGTGCCAGTAGCACTAGCGGGAGGGCCGGGGAGACCCAGTACTTC
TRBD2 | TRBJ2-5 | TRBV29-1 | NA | CSVVPQLAGLSSETQYF | TGCAGCGTTGTTCCCCAGCTAGCGGGGCTTTCATCAGAGACCCAGTACTTC
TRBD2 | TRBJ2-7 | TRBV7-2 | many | CASSQGLAPGEQYF | TGTGCCAGCAGCCAAGGACTAGCGCCCGGAGAGCAGTACTTC
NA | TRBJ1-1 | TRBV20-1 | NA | CSASGPRGTEAFF | TGCAGTGCGTCGGGACCCCGTGGGACTGAAGCTTTCTTT
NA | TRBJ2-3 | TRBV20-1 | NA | CSAILGDTQYF | TGCAGTGCTATTCTGGGGGATACGCAGTATTTT
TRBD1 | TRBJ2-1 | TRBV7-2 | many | CASSLQPDRVGFF | TGTGCCAGCAGCTTACAACCGGACAGGGTCGGGTTCTTC
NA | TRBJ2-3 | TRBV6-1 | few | CATKGFSTDTQYF | TGTGCCACCAAGGGGTTTAGCACAGATACGCAGTATTTT
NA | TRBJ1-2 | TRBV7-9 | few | CASSLEGVPNYGYTF | TGTGCCAGCAGCTTAGAGGGCGTACCGAACTATGGCTACACCTTC
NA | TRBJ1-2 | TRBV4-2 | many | CASSQDGSYGYGYTF | TGTGCCAGCAGCCAAGACGGATCGTATGGCTATGGCTACACCTTC
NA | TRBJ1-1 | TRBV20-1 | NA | CSARSPGLQNTEAFF | TGCAGTGCTAGATCCCCGGGACTGCAGAACACTGAAGCTTTCTTT
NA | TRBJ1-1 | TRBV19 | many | CASSWSQRQTNTEAFF | TGTGCCAGTAGTTGGTCCCAGCGCCAGACGAACACTGAAGCTTTCTTT
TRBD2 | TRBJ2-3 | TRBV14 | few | CASSLTSGSAWGTDTQYF | TGTGCCAGCAGCCTTACTAGCGGGAGTGCCTGGGGAACAGATACGCAGTATTTT